The clone carrying this T cell receptor (beta chain) appeared a few times. Diagnoses were established using clinical symptoms, serum thyroxine and TRAb, thyroid ultrasound and orbital computed tomography. The germline V gene encodes CDR1 LGHDT and CDR2 YNNKEL (reference sequence). Trimming took 1 base from V and 5 from J, leaving 9 bases between them. The CDR3 spans 13 residues. This sample is part of a study of T cells in Graves' hyperthyroidism and ophthalmopathy. The CDR3 regions of TCR beta were amplified from RNA transcripts. HTBI primers drove first-round RT-PCR of the TCR CDR3. TCRdb re-called the multiplex PCR reads through MiXCR, storing one row per CDR3 protein. Of roughly 500,000 distinct CDR3 sequences listed, over 35% are singletons.

Specimen: peripheral blood or thyroid tissue (not recorded which). The J gene is TRBJ2-7, the V gene TRBV3-1; D is unclear. The source of this sequence is an adult woman with Graves' disease, either hyperthyroidism or ophthalmopathy (not recorded which). CDR3 nucleotides: TGTGCCAGCAGCCAAGCACTCCCGCACGAGCAGTACTTC. Translation: CASSQALPHEQYF.